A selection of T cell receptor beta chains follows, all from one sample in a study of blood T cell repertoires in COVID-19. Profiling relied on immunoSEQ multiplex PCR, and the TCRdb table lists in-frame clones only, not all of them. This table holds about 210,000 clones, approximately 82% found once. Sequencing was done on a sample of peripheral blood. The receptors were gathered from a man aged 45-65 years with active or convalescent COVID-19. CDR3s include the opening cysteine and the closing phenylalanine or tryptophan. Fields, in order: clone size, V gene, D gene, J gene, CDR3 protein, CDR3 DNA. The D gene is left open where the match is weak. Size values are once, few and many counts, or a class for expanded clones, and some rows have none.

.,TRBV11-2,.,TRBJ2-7,CASTTVGISYEQYF,TGTGCCAGCACCACCGTCGGTATCTCCTACGAGCAGTACTTC
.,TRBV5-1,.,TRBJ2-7,CASSLRREASYEQYF,TGCGCCAGCAGCTTGCGGCGGGAAGCCTCCTACGAGCAGTACTTC
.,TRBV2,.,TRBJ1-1,CASREVLQGKNAEAFF,TGTGCCAGCAGGGAAGTCCTACAGGGAAAAAATGCTGAAGCTTTCTTT
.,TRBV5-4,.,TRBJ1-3,CASSLDEGNTIYF,TGTGCCAGCAGCTTGGATGAGGGAAACACCATATATTTT
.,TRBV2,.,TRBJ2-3,CASRAEQGTDTQYF,TGTGCCAGCAGGGCTGAACAAGGCACAGATACGCAGTATTTT
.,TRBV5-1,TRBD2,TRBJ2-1,CASSLVSSGSYNEQFF,TGCGCCAGCAGCTTGGTGTCCAGCGGGAGCTACAATGAGCAGTTCTTC
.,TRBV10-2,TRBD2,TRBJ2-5,CASSSRLAGLKETQYF,TGCGCCAGCAGTTCCCGACTAGCGGGTCTAAAAGAGACCCAGTACTTC
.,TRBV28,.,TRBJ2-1,CASSAGAMISPYSPLSYNEQFF,TGTGCCAGCAGTGCGGGTGCCATGATTAGCCCTTATAGTCCCCTCTCCTACAATGAGCAGTTCTTC
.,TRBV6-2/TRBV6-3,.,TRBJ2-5,CASSLILGIGKTQYF,TGTGCCAGCAGTCTTATACTCGGGATAGGCAAGACCCAGTACTTC
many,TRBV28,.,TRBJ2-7,CASSSPGAYEQYF,TGTGCCAGCAGTTCCCCCGGGGCCTACGAGCAGTACTTC
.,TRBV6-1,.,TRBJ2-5,CASREGPAVFQETQYF,TGTGCCAGCAGGGAAGGACCCGCGGTTTTTCAAGAGACCCAGTACTTC
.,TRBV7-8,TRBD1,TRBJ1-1,CASSSTGGRAEAFF,TGTGCCAGCAGCTCAACAGGGGGCCGGGCTGAAGCTTTCTTT
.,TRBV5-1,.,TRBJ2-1,CASSLYAAREQFF,TGCGCCAGCAGCCTTTACGCGGCGAGGGAGCAGTTCTTC
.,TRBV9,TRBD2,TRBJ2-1,CASSVRAGEYNEQFF,TGTGCCAGCAGCGTACGAGCGGGGGAGTACAATGAGCAGTTCTTC
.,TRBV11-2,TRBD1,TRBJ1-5,CASSHDRGGQPQHF,TGTGCCAGCAGCCACGACAGGGGTGGTCAGCCCCAGCATTTT
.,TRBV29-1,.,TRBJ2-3,CSVEEGRGTQYF,TGCAGCGTTGAAGAGGGTAGAGGTACGCAGTATTTT
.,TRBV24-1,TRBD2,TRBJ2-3,CATGLAAHRDTQYF,TGTGCCACGGGACTAGCGGCTCACCGGGATACGCAGTATTTT
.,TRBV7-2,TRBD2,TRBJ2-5,CASSPRLAGALQETQYF,TGTGCCAGCAGCCCAAGACTAGCGGGGGCTTTACAAGAGACCCAGTACTTC
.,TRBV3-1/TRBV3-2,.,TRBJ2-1,CASSLLSGEPFF,TGTGCCAGCAGCCTCCTTTCGGGGGAACCGTTCTTC
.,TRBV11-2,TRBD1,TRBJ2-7,CASSSGTGYEQYF,TGTGCCAGCAGCTCGGGGACAGGGTACGAGCAGTACTTC
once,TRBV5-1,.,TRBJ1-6,CASSPVGGRSPLHF,TGCGCCAGCAGCCCGGTCGGCGGGAGATCACCCCTCCACTTT
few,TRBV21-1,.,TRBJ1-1,CASSKGPLDRGVSTEAFF,TGTGCCAGCAGCAAAGGGCCTTTGGACCGGGGGGTGAGCACTGAAGCTTTCTTT
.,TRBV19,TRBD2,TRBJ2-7,CATSFSGSSYEQYF,TGTGCCACCTCCTTCAGCGGGAGCTCCTACGAGCAGTACTTC